These T cell receptor beta chains were read from a single sample in a study of T cell responses to AZD1222 COVID-19 vaccine. Clones were sequenced by immunoSEQ multiplex PCR, and TCRdb holds only the in-frame ones, with some missing. The sample has fewer than 200,000 clones; around nine tenths are singletons. This sample comprised peripheral blood, obtained on day 0 of AZD1222 vaccination. Every receptor here comes from an adult in good health. The CDR3 runs from the conserved cysteine through the conserved F or W. A D gene is named only where the DNA matches it firmly. Clone size appears in some rows only: once, few, many, or a class for an expanded clone.

d_gene: NA; v_gene: TRBV7-8; j_gene: TRBJ2-7; abundance: NA; CDR3aa: CASSPVGASYEQYF; CDR3nt: TGTGCCAGCAGCCCCGTGGGGGCGAGCTACGAGCAGTACTTC
d_gene: TRBD1; v_gene: TRBV5-1; j_gene: TRBJ1-2; abundance: NA; CDR3aa: CASSLGRGQGPNYGYTF; CDR3nt: TGCGCCAGCAGCTTGGGGCGAGGACAGGGGCCGAACTATGGCTACACCTTC
d_gene: TRBD2; v_gene: TRBV3-1/TRBV3-2; j_gene: TRBJ2-3; abundance: NA; CDR3aa: CASSQDRLAGITDTQYF; CDR3nt: TGTGCCAGCAGCCAAGATCGGCTAGCGGGGATCACAGATACGCAGTATTTT
d_gene: NA; v_gene: TRBV7-9; j_gene: TRBJ2-3; abundance: NA; CDR3aa: CASSLADSTDTQYF; CDR3nt: TGTGCCAGCAGCTTAGCGGATAGCACAGATACGCAGTATTTT
d_gene: NA; v_gene: TRBV2; j_gene: TRBJ1-5; abundance: NA; CDR3aa: CASGGSQPQHF; CDR3nt: TGTGCCAGTGGGGGGAGTCAGCCCCAGCATTTT
d_gene: NA; v_gene: TRBV11-1; j_gene: TRBJ2-3; abundance: NA; CDR3aa: CASSVLQTSTDTQYF; CDR3nt: TGTGCCAGCAGCGTTCTTCAAACTAGCACAGATACGCAGTATTTT
d_gene: NA; v_gene: TRBV19; j_gene: TRBJ1-2; abundance: NA; CDR3aa: CASSWREGNYGYTF; CDR3nt: TGTGCCAGTAGCTGGAGGGAGGGGAACTATGGCTACACCTTC
d_gene: NA; v_gene: TRBV5-1; j_gene: TRBJ2-3; abundance: NA; CDR3aa: CASSIESSTDTQYF; CDR3nt: TGCGCCAGCAGCATAGAATCTAGCACAGATACGCAGTATTTT
d_gene: NA; v_gene: TRBV6-5; j_gene: TRBJ1-1; abundance: once; CDR3aa: CASSLQGAAFF; CDR3nt: TGTGCCAGCAGTTTACAGGGTGCGGCTTTCTTT
d_gene: NA; v_gene: TRBV5-1; j_gene: TRBJ2-1; abundance: NA; CDR3aa: CASSPEGVREQFF; CDR3nt: TGCGCCAGCAGCCCGGAGGGAGTCCGGGAGCAGTTCTTC
d_gene: NA; v_gene: TRBV7-6; j_gene: TRBJ1-1; abundance: NA; CDR3aa: CASSLGTRQTGTEAFF; CDR3nt: TGTGCCAGCAGCTTGGGGACAAGGCAGACGGGCACTGAAGCTTTCTTT
d_gene: NA; v_gene: TRBV27; j_gene: TRBJ1-1; abundance: NA; CDR3aa: CASSLSGRARWKAFF; CDR3nt: TGTGCCAGCAGTTTATCAGGCAGGGCCCGTTGGAAGGCTTTCTTT
d_gene: NA; v_gene: TRBV28; j_gene: TRBJ2-3; abundance: NA; CDR3aa: CASTASAGISTDTQYF; CDR3nt: TGTGCCAGCACCGCATCGGCAGGGATATCCACAGATACGCAGTATTTT
d_gene: TRBD1; v_gene: TRBV6-6; j_gene: TRBJ2-7; abundance: NA; CDR3aa: CASMTGLGEQYF; CDR3nt: TGTGCCAGCATGACAGGGCTTGGTGAGCAGTACTTC
d_gene: TRBD2; v_gene: TRBV19; j_gene: TRBJ2-1; abundance: few; CDR3aa: CASSSKREPNEQFF; CDR3nt: TGTGCCAGTAGTAGCAAGCGGGAGCCCAATGAGCAGTTCTTC
d_gene: NA; v_gene: TRBV6-6; j_gene: TRBJ2-2; abundance: NA; CDR3aa: CASRTYTGELFF; CDR3nt: TGTGCCAGCAGGACCTACACCGGGGAGCTGTTTTTT
d_gene: NA; v_gene: TRBV11-2; j_gene: TRBJ1-1; abundance: NA; CDR3aa: CASSRYTAEAFF; CDR3nt: TGTGCCAGCAGCCGCTACACTGCCGAAGCTTTCTTT
d_gene: TRBD2; v_gene: TRBV5-1; j_gene: TRBJ2-2; abundance: NA; CDR3aa: CASSLDPTSGRTGELFF; CDR3nt: TGCGCCAGCAGCTTGGACCCTACTAGCGGGAGGACCGGGGAGCTGTTTTTT
d_gene: NA; v_gene: TRBV29-1; j_gene: TRBJ1-4; abundance: NA; CDR3aa: CSVEVAGRLNEKLFF; CDR3nt: TGCAGCGTTGAAGTCGCGGGCCGATTAAATGAAAAACTGTTTTTT
d_gene: TRBD1; v_gene: TRBV3-1/TRBV3-2; j_gene: TRBJ1-1; abundance: NA; CDR3aa: CASSQSPGDSPEAFF; CDR3nt: TGTGCCAGCAGCCAGTCCCCGGGGGACAGTCCTGAAGCTTTCTTT
d_gene: TRBD1; v_gene: TRBV19; j_gene: TRBJ1-5; abundance: NA; CDR3aa: CASSIPQGSGQPQHF; CDR3nt: TGTGCCAGTAGTATCCCACAGGGGTCCGGGCAGCCCCAGCATTTT
d_gene: NA; v_gene: TRBV5-6; j_gene: TRBJ1-3; abundance: NA; CDR3aa: CASSLGNPNTIYF; CDR3nt: TGTGCCAGCAGCTTGGGCAACCCAAACACCATATATTTT
d_gene: TRBD1; v_gene: TRBV19; j_gene: TRBJ1-2; abundance: NA; CDR3aa: CASSIVVQGQGDYGYTF; CDR3nt: TGTGCCAGTAGTATTGTGGTCCAGGGACAGGGAGATTATGGCTACACCTTC
d_gene: TRBD1; v_gene: TRBV5-1; j_gene: TRBJ1-1; abundance: NA; CDR3aa: CASSPVTGMNTEAFF; CDR3nt: TGCGCCAGCAGCCCCGTGACAGGGATGAACACTGAAGCTTTCTTT
d_gene: NA; v_gene: TRBV6-5; j_gene: TRBJ1-5; abundance: NA; CDR3aa: CASSYTDSNQPQHF; CDR3nt: TGTGCCAGCAGTTACACAGACAGCAATCAGCCCCAGCATTTT
d_gene: NA; v_gene: TRBV5-1; j_gene: TRBJ1-4; abundance: NA; CDR3aa: CASSPGGGGEKLFF; CDR3nt: TGCGCCAGCAGTCCCGGTGGGGGCGGGGAAAAACTGTTTTTT
d_gene: TRBD1; v_gene: TRBV19; j_gene: TRBJ1-1; abundance: NA; CDR3aa: CASSFRTGVNTEAFF; CDR3nt: TGTGCCAGTAGTTTCCGGACAGGCGTGAACACTGAAGCTTTCTTT
d_gene: NA; v_gene: TRBV29-1; j_gene: TRBJ2-7; abundance: NA; CDR3aa: CSVELARSSYEQYF; CDR3nt: TGCAGCGTTGAATTGGCTAGGAGCTCCTACGAGCAGTACTTC
d_gene: NA; v_gene: TRBV9; j_gene: TRBJ2-1; abundance: NA; CDR3aa: CASSSPGTTDNEQFF; CDR3nt: TGTGCCAGCAGCTCCCCCGGGACCACTGACAATGAGCAGTTCTTC
d_gene: NA; v_gene: TRBV5-4; j_gene: TRBJ2-3; abundance: NA; CDR3aa: CASAPNRGNTDTQYF; CDR3nt: TGTGCCAGCGCCCCGAATCGGGGGAACACAGATACGCAGTATTTT
d_gene: NA; v_gene: TRBV28; j_gene: TRBJ1-5; abundance: NA; CDR3aa: CASSLFGGVSNQPQHF; CDR3nt: TGTGCCAGCAGTTTATTTGGGGGGGTGAGCAATCAGCCCCAGCATTTT
d_gene: NA; v_gene: TRBV12-3/TRBV12-4; j_gene: TRBJ1-2; abundance: NA; CDR3aa: CASTRDYGYTF; CDR3nt: TGTGCCAGCACCCGGGACTATGGCTACACCTTC
d_gene: NA; v_gene: TRBV20-1; j_gene: TRBJ1-1; abundance: NA; CDR3aa: CSARQSTEAFF; CDR3nt: TGCAGTGCCCGGCAATCAACTGAAGCTTTCTTT
d_gene: TRBD1; v_gene: TRBV5-1; j_gene: TRBJ2-2; abundance: NA; CDR3aa: CASSLVTGWAAGELFF; CDR3nt: TGCGCCAGCAGCTTGGTGACAGGGTGGGCTGCAGGGGAGCTGTTTTTT
d_gene: NA; v_gene: TRBV6-4; j_gene: TRBJ1-1; abundance: NA; CDR3aa: CASRLHEGMNTEAFF; CDR3nt: TGTGCCAGCAGGCTTCATGAGGGCATGAACACTGAAGCTTTCTTT
d_gene: TRBD1; v_gene: TRBV19; j_gene: TRBJ2-2; abundance: NA; CDR3aa: CASLRDRGNTGELFF; CDR3nt: TGTGCCAGTTTACGGGACAGGGGAAACACCGGGGAGCTGTTTTTT
d_gene: NA; v_gene: TRBV30; j_gene: TRBJ1-5; abundance: NA; CDR3aa: CAWSASAGKLQPQHF; CDR3nt: TGTGCCTGGAGCGCTTCGGCGGGGAAACTCCAGCCCCAGCATTTT
d_gene: TRBD2; v_gene: TRBV6-1; j_gene: TRBJ2-3; abundance: NA; CDR3aa: CASSEFAGEGSDTQYF; CDR3nt: TGTGCCAGCAGTGAATTTGCGGGAGAGGGGTCAGATACGCAGTATTTT
d_gene: TRBD2; v_gene: TRBV6-1; j_gene: TRBJ2-3; abundance: NA; CDR3aa: CASSELGGIRYF; CDR3nt: TGTGCCAGCAGTGAACTCGGGGGGATCCGCTATTTT
d_gene: NA; v_gene: TRBV24-1; j_gene: TRBJ1-4; abundance: NA; CDR3aa: CATSDSTGRLFF; CDR3nt: TGTGCCACCAGTGACTCGACGGGACGACTGTTTTTT
d_gene: TRBD1; v_gene: TRBV5-1; j_gene: TRBJ2-7; abundance: NA; CDR3aa: CASSPPNDRGGEQYF; CDR3nt: TGCGCCAGCAGCCCCCCTAATGACAGGGGGGGAGAGCAGTACTTC
d_gene: NA; v_gene: TRBV3-1/TRBV3-2; j_gene: TRBJ1-2; abundance: NA; CDR3aa: CASSVGQNYGYTF; CDR3nt: TGTGCCAGCAGTGTCGGACAGAACTATGGCTACACCTTC
d_gene: NA; v_gene: TRBV5-6; j_gene: TRBJ2-1; abundance: once; CDR3aa: CASSLERGNYNEQFF; CDR3nt: TGTGCCAGCAGCTTGGAAAGGGGCAACTACAATGAGCAGTTCTTC
d_gene: NA; v_gene: TRBV27; j_gene: TRBJ2-3; abundance: NA; CDR3aa: CASSLWGQDTQYF; CDR3nt: TGTGCCAGCAGTTTATGGGGCCAGGATACGCAGTATTTT
d_gene: TRBD2; v_gene: TRBV5-6; j_gene: TRBJ2-1; abundance: NA; CDR3aa: CASSLVGLAEYNEQFF; CDR3nt: TGTGCCAGCAGCTTGGTAGGACTAGCGGAGTACAATGAGCAGTTCTTC
d_gene: TRBD2; v_gene: TRBV20-1; j_gene: TRBJ2-5; abundance: NA; CDR3aa: CSASNLAERQETQYF; CDR3nt: TGCAGTGCTAGTAACCTAGCGGAGAGGCAAGAGACCCAGTACTTC